This record looks at one T cell receptor beta chain sequence and its context. The record originates from a study of blood T cell repertoires in COVID-19. Trimming took off 2 bases at V and 4 bases at J, with 6 bases between the two ends. The CDR3 is made up of 12 amino acids. Germline V gene lookup returns CDR1 GTSNPN and CDR2 SVGIG (reference sequence). The protocol was immunoSEQ multiplex PCR, while the TCRdb copy is restricted to in-frame clones and leaves out a portion. The sample has around 220,000 clones, around 85% seen once. This sequence originates from a human donor in a cohort sampled during active COVID-19. This rearrangement joins TRBV30 to TRBJ1-3; no firm D call. Sequenced: peripheral blood. The CDR3 sequence is CAWSITGNTIYF. The CDR3 DNA reads TGTGCCTGGAGTATAACAGGAAACACCATATATTTT.